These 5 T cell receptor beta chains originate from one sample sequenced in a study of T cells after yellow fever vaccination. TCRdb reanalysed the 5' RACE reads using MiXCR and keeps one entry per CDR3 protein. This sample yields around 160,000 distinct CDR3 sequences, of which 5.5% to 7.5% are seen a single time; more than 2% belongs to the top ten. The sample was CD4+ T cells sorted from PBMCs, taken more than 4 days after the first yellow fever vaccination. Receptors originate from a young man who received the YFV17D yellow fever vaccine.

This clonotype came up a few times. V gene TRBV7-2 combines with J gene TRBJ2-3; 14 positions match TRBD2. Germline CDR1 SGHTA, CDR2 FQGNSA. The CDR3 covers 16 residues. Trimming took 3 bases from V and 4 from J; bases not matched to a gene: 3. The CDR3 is CASSFQTSGGADTQYF. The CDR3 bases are TGTGCCAGCAGCTTCCAGACTAGCGGGGGGGCAGATACGCAGTATTTT.

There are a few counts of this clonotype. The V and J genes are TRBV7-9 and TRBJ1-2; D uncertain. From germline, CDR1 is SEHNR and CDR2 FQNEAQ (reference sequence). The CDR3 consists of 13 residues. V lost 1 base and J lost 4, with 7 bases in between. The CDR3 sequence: CASSLDIFYGYTF. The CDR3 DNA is TGTGCCAGCAGCTTAGATATTTTCTATGGCTACACCTTC.

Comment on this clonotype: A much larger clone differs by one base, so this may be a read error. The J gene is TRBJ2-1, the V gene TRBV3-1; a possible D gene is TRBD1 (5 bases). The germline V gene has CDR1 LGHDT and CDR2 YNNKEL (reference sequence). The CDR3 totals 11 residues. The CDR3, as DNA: TGTGCCAACAGCCGACAGAATGAGCAGTTCTTC. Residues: CANSRQNEQFF.

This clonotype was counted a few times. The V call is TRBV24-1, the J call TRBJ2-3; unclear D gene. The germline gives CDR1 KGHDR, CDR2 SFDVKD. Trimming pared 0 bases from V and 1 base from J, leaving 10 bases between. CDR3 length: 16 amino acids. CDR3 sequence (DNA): TGTGCCACCAGTGATTTGGGTGTCTCCCGCACAGATACGCAGTATTTT. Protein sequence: CATSDLGVSRTDTQYF.

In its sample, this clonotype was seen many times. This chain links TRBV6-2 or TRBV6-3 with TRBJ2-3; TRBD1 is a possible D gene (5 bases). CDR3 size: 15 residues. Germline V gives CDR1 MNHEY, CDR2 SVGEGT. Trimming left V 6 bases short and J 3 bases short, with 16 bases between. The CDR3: CASRKRGAGTDTQYF. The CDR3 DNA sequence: TGTGCCAGCAGGAAAAGGGGCGCCGGGACAGATACGCAGTATTTT.